These T cell receptor beta chains were read from a single sample in a study of shared clonotypes between healthy human individuals. Only in-frame clones appear in the TCRdb table, and some are missing; sequencing was by immunoSEQ multiplex PCR. The top ten clones hold 1.5% to 2% of a sample with around 1.9 million clones, 93% of them seen once. Material: naive CD8+ T cells from PBMCs. Every receptor here comes from a man younger than 35 in good health. Some clones in this sample may be carry-over from other donors' samples. Both conserved end residues are part of each CDR3. The size field is filled for only some rows; it gives once, few, many or a size class.

V	size	J	CDR3
TRBV30	NA	TRBJ2-7	CAWSQGGGHSHF
TRBV4-2	NA	TRBJ1-1	CASSPRRDRGLVAFF
TRBV9	NA	TRBJ2-7	CASSPHPGTASYEQYF
TRBV7-9	NA	TRBJ2-7	CASSFSPRDEQYF
TRBV30	NA	TRBJ1-6	CAWSYTDRAPLHF
TRBV30	NA	TRBJ2-3	CAWSLEREGTDTQYF
TRBV6-5	NA	TRBJ2-7	CASSYGEGVAGQYF
TRBV11-3	once	TRBJ2-5	CASSLDRREQYF
TRBV6-5	NA	TRBJ1-1	CASSRQGGNTEAFF
TRBV27	NA	TRBJ2-1	CASSLVSRLAFSSYNEQFF
TRBV7-2	NA	TRBJ2-1	CASSLASGRGNEQFF
TRBV4-3	NA	TRBJ2-7	CASSQDSPTSLGEQYF
TRBV6-4	NA	TRBJ2-6	CASSDRAGANVLTF
TRBV7-9	NA	TRBJ2-5	CASSQETQYF
TRBV5-4	once	TRBJ1-5	CASSWGGVNQPQHF
TRBV5-4	NA	TRBJ2-1	CASSPPTASFGNEQFF
TRBV4-3	NA	TRBJ2-7	CASSQDRDGAYEQYF
TRBV4-3	NA	TRBJ1-1	CASSPGGGNTEAFF
TRBV9	NA	TRBJ2-1	CASSDPRRREGLNEQFF
TRBV19	NA	TRBJ1-2	CASTPPRQGKGYTF
TRBV28	NA	TRBJ2-1	CASRRAPMNEQFF
TRBV6-1	NA	TRBJ2-7	CASSVGQGPSYEQYF
TRBV27	NA	TRBJ2-7	CASSPPDRQSYEQYF
TRBV30	once	TRBJ1-1	CAWSSGTNTEAFF
TRBV19	once	TRBJ1-4	CASSIRNEKLFF
TRBV30	once	TRBJ2-1	CAWSVLAGANEQFF
TRBV4-1	NA	TRBJ1-1	CASGRFYTEAFF
TRBV11-2	NA	TRBJ2-5	CASSLDGWTGGVETQYF
TRBV19	NA	TRBJ2-7	CASSPTGTFSYEQYF
TRBV5-1	NA	TRBJ2-1	CASSPGGASNEQFF
TRBV30	NA	TRBJ1-2	CAWKGRGRTYGYTF
TRBV28	NA	TRBJ1-1	CASSLWRVGDTEAFF
TRBV13	NA	TRBJ2-7	CASSKGLADDYEQYF
TRBV19	NA	TRBJ2-7	CASSIISGDEQYF
TRBV19	NA	TRBJ2-2	CASSIAGLTVGAGELFF
TRBV27	NA	TRBJ1-1	CASSFTGAGTEAFF
TRBV19	NA	TRBJ1-3	CASMGQRERSGNTIYF
TRBV19	NA	TRBJ1-1	CASSPTGAMNTEAFF
TRBV4-3	NA	TRBJ2-1	CASSQRGTYNEQFF
TRBV13	NA	TRBJ2-1	CASSQRGSSAEQFF
TRBV7-9	NA	TRBJ1-3	CASSLAWAGGSAGNTIYF